This note documents a single T cell receptor (beta chain) sequence. Trimming at V came to 3 bases and at J to 6 bases, leaving 10 bases not matched to a gene. In germline, CDR1 is SGHKS, CDR2 YYEKEE (reference sequence). This CDR3 contains 15 residues. TCRdb fed the RT-PCR reads into MiXCR, producing one record per CDR3 protein. In the table there are around 700,000 distinct CDR3 sequences, approximately 15% of which are singletons. This sequence joins TRBV5-5 and TRBJ1-2, with 8 bases that match TRBD1. The sequenced material came from memory CD4+ T cells from blood. The receptor was derived from a female donor in good health, serving as a healthy control. CDR3 amino acids: CASSWTGKGRDGYTF. CDR3 nucleotide sequence: TGTGCCAGCAGCTGGACAGGGAAGGGGAGAGATGGCTACACCTTC.